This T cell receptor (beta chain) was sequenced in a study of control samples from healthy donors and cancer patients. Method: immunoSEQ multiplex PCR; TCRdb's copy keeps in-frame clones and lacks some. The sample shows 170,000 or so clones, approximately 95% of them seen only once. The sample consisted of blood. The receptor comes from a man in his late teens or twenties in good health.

CDR3 residues: CASGFFGLHSGNTIYF. The CDR3 DNA reads TGTGCTAGTGGTTTTTTTGGACTCCACTCTGGAAACACCATATATTTT. The chain employs TRBV12-5 and TRBJ1-3; D unresolved. The germline gives CDR1 LGHNT, CDR2 FRNRAP. Trimming removed 3 bases at V and 0 bases at J, with 12 bases between. The CDR3 covers 16 residues.